This section outlines one T cell receptor (beta chain) sequence together with its context. Its antigen remains unidentified. No much larger clone is present one base from it, and per-base qualities are unavailable. The source of the sample is a study of T cell responses to AZD1222 COVID-19 vaccine listed by TCRdb under 2021. Regarding the complete study: A total of about 230 trial participants underwent TCR sequencing, of whom around 200 received two doses of AZD1222 and about 25 received two doses of the MenACWY control vaccine. Trial participants were enrolled into age subgroups of 18-55, 56-69 and 70-plus years, which contained 148, 28 and 57 TCR-sequenced participants, respectively.

Per the publication, the time point label means: baseline before first vaccination. Explained via the paper, the treatment or condition label denotes: meningococcal conjugate vaccine given as trial control. Samples from vaccinated people were obtained from the UK trials COV001 and COV002, which included a single-blind randomized controlled phase 2/3 trial of AZD1222 (ChAdOx1 nCoV-19) in healthy adults. For TCRbeta chain sequencing, PBMC samples were collected from trial participants at day 0 and at day 28 after the second dose. The paper as a whole reports these results and caveats: Participants were mostly white British and included more females than males, and it was suggested by the authors that clonal diversity may have been underestimated. Conclusions about previously exposed vaccinees are limited because only six or seven AZD1222 recipients were SARS-CoV-2 seropositive at baseline. In the small 56-69-year group, the increase in depth fell short of significance, most likely because of low power. The whole spike protein was spanned by vaccine-associated CD4 TCRs, and dominant responses were seen in regions 160-218 and 743-854. Epitopes outside the regions mutated in the B.1.351 and B.1.1.7 variants were reportedly recognized by nearly half of the unique spike-specific TCRs. After two AZD1222 doses, both the breadth and the depth of spike-specific TCRs were significantly higher than at day 0 and than in MenACWY recipients. Because no day 14 peak-response samples were available, the repertoires could be characterized only after the peak T cell response.

The CDR3 regions of human TCRbeta chains were analyzed by immunosequencing. The published analysis was carried out like this. TCRs in the repertoires were matched against a reference library of SARS-CoV-2-specific TCRs that had been generated with the MIRA antigen-specificity platform. Breadth was defined as the fraction of unique TCRs that were SARS-CoV-2-associated, and depth was defined as the fraction of total T cells that were SARS-CoV-2-associated. Each spike-specific TCR was assigned to its reactive spike region and to a CD4 or CD8 class using the MIRA data. Log10-transformed breadth and depth values were compared by one-way ANOVA with Sidak's multiple comparisons tests. The immuneACCESS repertoire file appears here via TCRdb, limited to in-frame rearrangements. These files lack a portion of the clones; in checked studies, under half of the deficit traces to unresolved V genes, and the cause of the others is not known. Clone size and V and J calls were adopted from that table, with D and trimming inferred from the DNA. The sample records 130,000 or so clones, more than 80% of which are singletons. Of the sample, around 0.85% falls within the top ten clones.

The cysteine opens and the phenylalanine closes a CDR3 of 15 amino acids. Only CDR3 DNA is held: 45 bases, read in frame from base 1. The V end gives up 5 bases and the J end 3 bases, leaving 8 bases in the junction not matched to a gene. According to the germline V gene (reference sequence), CDR1 reads LNHDA and CDR2 reads SQIVND. This clonotype originated in an adult in good health. The chain is made from TRBV19 and TRBJ2-3, with 7 central nucleotides matching TRBD2. Specimen: peripheral blood, collected on day 0 of MenACWY control vaccination. The DNA is TGTGCCAGTAGTTTTCGGGGGGACGATACAGATACGCAGTATTTT. Its product reads: CASSFRGDDTDTQYF.